This paragraph covers one T cell receptor (beta chain) sequence. The data were obtained in a study of blood T cells in healthy people across ages. It was with a sample-barcoded 5' primer and a J-beta primer mix that a second PCR of about 6 to 12 cycles was run. A single record per CDR3 protein comes from TCRdb applying MiXCR to the 5' RACE reads. The sample has just under 750,000 distinct CDR3 sequences; 22% are singletons. Germline V gives CDR1 SGHDN, CDR2 FVKESK. Deletions cut 1 base from V and 2 bases from J, with 7 bases between. CDR3 length equals 14 residues. Sequencing was carried out using blood. The origin of this receptor is a man between 65 and 85 years old in good health. The chain has TRBV14 and TRBJ2-3; unclear D gene. The CDR3: CASSQVSSTDTQYF. CDR3 nucleotides: TGTGCCAGCAGCCAAGTCTCCTCCACAGATACGCAGTATTTT. Looking up the rest from reference TRBV14 and TRBJ2-3 gives the full variable domain: EAGVTQFPSHSVIEKGQTVTLRCDPISGHDNLYWYRRVMGKEIKFLLHFVKESKQDESGMPNNRFLAERTGGTYSTLKVQPAELEDSGVYFCASSQVSSTDTQYFGPGTRLTVL.